The next 32 T cell receptor beta chains were all read from a single sample in a study of blood T cell repertoires in COVID-19. TCRdb keeps only in-frame clones here, not all; method: immunoSEQ multiplex PCR. The sample consists of 60,000 to 80,000 clones, around 85% of them appearing once. Input material: peripheral blood. All receptors derive from a man between 50 and 59 years old with acute or convalescent COVID-19.

This rearrangement joins TRBV4-1 to TRBJ2-1; 10 bases match TRBD2. V shed 2 bases, J shed 7 bases, and the junction held 5 bases outside the gene matches. Germline-derived CDR1 and CDR2 are MGHRA and YSYEKL. The CDR3 consists of 15 residues. CDR3 nucleotide sequence: TGCGCCAGCAGCCAATCGGGACTAGCGCCTAATGAGCAGTTCTTC. As protein: CASSQSGLAPNEQFF.

This clone has more than one count but fewer than ten. The chain links TRBV29-1 to TRBJ2-1; D is ambiguous. Looked up from germline, CDR1 is SQVTM and CDR2 is ANQGSEA. This CDR3 contains 12 residues. Trimming cost V 8 bases and J 5 bases, with 13 bases left between them. CDR3 in DNA: TGCAGCTATTCCCGGTTCGACAATGAGCAGTTCTTC. Protein: CSYSRFDNEQFF.

This chain links TRBV7-9 with TRBJ2-5; TRBD2 is a possible D gene (7 bases). CDR1 and CDR2 (germline): SEHNR, FQNEAQ (reference sequence). This CDR3 comprises 16 residues. Trimming removed 5 bases at V and 0 bases at J, with 16 bases between. The CDR3, as DNA: TGTGCCAGCAGCAGAGGGGGGGCAACTTACCAAGAGACCCAGTACTTC. It codes for CASSRGGATYQETQYF.

The chain is built from TRBV5-1 and TRBJ1-2; D ambiguous. Trimming cost V 0 bases and J 0 bases, with 3 bases left between them. Per germline, CDR1 SGHRS and CDR2 YFSETQ. The CDR3 length is 13 residues. CDR3: CASSLAANYGYTF. In nucleotides, the CDR3 is TGCGCCAGCAGCTTGGCTGCTAACTATGGCTACACCTTC.

The gene calls are TRBV6-5 and TRBJ1-6; D remains unclear. Trimming left V 4 bases short and J 0 bases short, with 4 bases between. The length of the CDR3 is 14 residues. From germline, CDR1 is MNHEY and CDR2 SVGAGI. The CDR3 coding sequence is TGTGCCAGCAGTTCACTCTCCTATAATTCACCCCTCCACTTT. Amino acid sequence: CASSSLSYNSPLHF.

The chain couples TRBV7-2 to TRBJ1-1; 10 bases align to TRBD1. The J segment lost 5 bases and the V segment lost 4 bases, leaving 4 bases of the junction unmatched. This CDR3 is 14 amino acids long. Germline CDR1 is SGHTA and CDR2 is FQGNSA. The CDR3: CASSYRTGGTEAFF. DNA for the CDR3: TGTGCCAGCAGCTACAGGACAGGGGGGACTGAAGCTTTCTTT. Combining the CDR3 with reference TRBV7-2 and TRBJ1-1 gives the whole variable domain GAGVSQSPSNKVTEKGKDVELRCDPISGHTALYWYRQSLGQGLEFLIYFQGNSAPDKSGLPSDRFSAERTGGSVSTLTIQRTQQEDSAVYLCASSYRTGGTEAFFGQGTRLTVV.

The chain has TRBV19 and TRBJ2-5; D not resolved. The V end lost 3 bases, the J end lost 6 bases, and 11 bases lay between the germline ends. The germline CDR1 and CDR2 sequences are LNHDA and SQIVND (reference sequence). This CDR3 comprises 13 residues. CDR3 DNA sequence: TGTGCCAGTAGTATTGGAGATCGAAAGACCCAGTACTTC. Its translation is CASSIGDRKTQYF. Full variable domain (outside the CDR3, taken from reference TRBV19 and TRBJ2-5): DGGITQSPKYLFRKEGQNVTLSCEQNLNHDAMYWYRQDPGQGLRLIYYSQIVNDFQKGDIAEGYSVSREKKESFPLTVTSAQKNPTAFYLCASSIGDRKTQYFGPGTRLLVL.

The chain employs TRBV2 and TRBJ2-1; D is ambiguous. Trimming removed 2 bases from V and 3 bases from J, with 17 bases in between. The CDR3 covers 17 residues. The germline CDR1 and CDR2 sequences are SNHLY and FYNNEI. The CDR3 coding sequence is TGTGCCAGCAGTGAAAGACCCCGTTTACAGCTCTACAATGAGCAGTTCTTC. It codes for CASSERPRLQLYNEQFF.

This chain connects TRBV28 to TRBJ2-7; D call uncertain. The V gene lost 3 bases and the J gene lost 6 bases, with 15 bases spanning the gap. Per germline, CDR1 MDHEN and CDR2 SYDVKM. The CDR3 totals 14 residues. The chain's CDR3 is CASSLHTALSEQYF. In nucleotides, the CDR3 is TGTGCCAGCAGTTTGCATACAGCCCTAAGCGAGCAGTACTTC. Based on the CDR3 plus reference TRBV28 and TRBJ2-7, the full variable domain is DVKVTQSSRYLVKRTGEKVFLECVQDMDHENMFWYRQDPGLGLRLIYFSYDVKMKEKGDIPEGYSVSREKKERFSLILESASTNQTSMYLCASSLHTALSEQYFGPGTRLTVT.

V usage is TRBV10-3 and J usage is TRBJ2-2; TRBD1 matches 7 bases. J was trimmed by 3 bases and V by 0 bases; bases with no gene match: 4. CDR3 size: 16 residues. Germline CDR1 is ENHRY and CDR2 is SYGVKD. In DNA form, the CDR3 reads TGTGCCATCAGTGAGTCAGGGGGCATTGACACCGGGGAGCTGTTTTTT. As protein: CAISESGGIDTGELFF.

This chain connects TRBV9 to TRBJ2-1; D is possibly TRBD2 (6 bases). CDR3 size: 15 residues. V gave up 0 bases and J gave up 4 bases, with 11 bases separating them. The V gene's germline CDR1 is SGDLS and CDR2 YYNGEE. In nucleotides, the CDR3 is TGTGCCAGCAGCGTAGAGGGAGGCGGATACAATGAGCAGTTCTTC. This translates into CASSVEGGGYNEQFF.

The genes are TRBV6-5 and TRBJ1-2; TRBD1 aligns across 7 bases. J lost 7 bases, V lost 0 bases, and 8 bases had no gene match. CDR1 is MNHEY, CDR2 SVGAGI, per germline. There are 15 residues in the CDR3. The DNA for the CDR3 is TGTGCCAGCAGTTACTCGAATACAGGGGAAGCTGGCTACACCTTC. Amino acids: CASSYSNTGEAGYTF.

The chain couples TRBV14 to TRBJ1-1; possible D gene TRBD1, 5 bases. The germline V gene has CDR1 SGHDN and CDR2 FVKESK. V lost 5 bases to trimming and J lost 5 bases, with 12 bases between them. This CDR3 is built from 13 residues. In DNA form, the CDR3 reads TGTGCCAGCAGCGTAGCCCGGGGGACTGAAGCTTTCTTT. Translated, it gives CASSVARGTEAFF.

This rearrangement joins TRBV4-1 to TRBJ2-7, with D tentatively TRBD2 (6 bases). The CDR3 sequence is 13 residues long. Trimming took off 4 bases at V and 4 bases at J, with 11 bases between the two ends. Germline V CDR1 and CDR2: MGHRA, YSYEKL. The CDR3, as DNA: TGCGCCAGCAGCCCCCGGGGGAGGTACGAGCAGTACTTC. It specifies CASSPRGRYEQYF.

The rearrangement uses TRBV3-1 (or the pseudogene TRBV3-2) and TRBJ1-2, with TRBD1 as a possible D gene (6 bases). CDR1 is LGHDT, CDR2 YNNKEL, per germline (reference sequence). Trimming shortened V by 1 base and J by 3 bases, and 12 bases separated the two germline ends. The CDR3 spans 15 residues. Written as DNA, the CDR3 is TGTGCCAGCAGCCAAGGCCTTCAGGGGCACTATGGCTACACCTTC. It codes for CASSQGLQGHYGYTF.

The chain is built from TRBV10-3 and TRBJ2-2, with 10 nucleotides matching TRBD2. Germline assignment: CDR1 ENHRY and CDR2 SYGVKD. V trimming: 6 bases; J trimming: 2 bases; junction bases outside the gene matches: 6. The CDR3 length is 16 residues. The CDR3 coding sequence is TGTGCCATCAGCTTTAGCGGGGGGATCAACACCGGGGAGCTGTTTTTT. Amino acids: CAISFSGGINTGELFF.

The chain is built from TRBV3-1 (or the pseudogene TRBV3-2) and TRBJ1-1; weak D call: TRBD1 (6 bases). The V end was cut by 5 bases, the J end by 6 bases, with 22 bases between. The length of the CDR3 is 16 residues. Germline V gives CDR1 LGHDT, CDR2 YNNKEL (reference sequence). Written as DNA, the CDR3 is TGTGCCAGCAGCAAAGGTGCAGGGGACACGACATCTGAAGCTTTCTTT. Encoded protein: CASSKGAGDTTSEAFF.

This clone was detected once. The rearrangement uses TRBV2 and TRBJ2-2, with 7 bases matching TRBD1. Trimming cost V 4 bases and J 1 base; bases outside gene matches: 0. The CDR3 sequence is 14 residues long. CDR1 is SNHLY and CDR2 is FYNNEI in the germline V gene. The chain's CDR3 is CASSGQGNTGELFF. CDR3 bases: TGTGCCAGCAGTGGACAGGGGAACACCGGGGAGCTGTTTTTT. Full variable domain (outside the CDR3, taken from reference TRBV2 and TRBJ2-2): EPEVTQTPSHQVTQMGQEVILRCVPISNHLYFYWYRQILGQKVEFLVSFYNNEISEKSEIFDDQFSVERPDGSNFTLKIRSTKLEDSAMYFCASSGQGNTGELFFGEGSRLTVL.

The chain combines TRBV12-3 or TRBV12-4 with TRBJ2-3; 7 nucleotides line up with TRBD1. This CDR3 spans 13 amino acids. V gave up 4 bases and J gave up 4 bases; unmatched junction bases: 2. CDR3 sequence (DNA): TGTGCCAGCAGTTCCACAGGGGCAGATACGCAGTATTTT. Translation: CASSSTGADTQYF.

The chain links TRBV9 to TRBJ2-3, with 8 bases lining up with TRBD2. After removal of 3 bases from V and 0 bases from J, the junction contained 6 bases not matched to a gene. Germline assignment: CDR1 SGDLS and CDR2 YYNGEE. The CDR3 extends over 16 amino acids. CDR3 DNA sequence: TGTGCCAGCAGCGGAAAAGCGGGGGCTAGCACAGATACGCAGTATTTT. Amino acids: CASSGKAGASTDTQYF.

This rearrangement joins TRBV28 to TRBJ2-5, with TRBD2 matching over 8 bases. This CDR3 has 14 residues. J was trimmed by 2 bases and V by 10 bases; bases with no gene match: 9. Germline V gene data show CDR1 as MDHEN and CDR2 as SYDVKM. In DNA, the CDR3 is TGTGCCACCGGACTTTCGGGGGGGCAAGAGACCCAGTACTTC. Its protein product is CATGLSGGQETQYF.

The chain has TRBV5-1 and TRBJ2-7; 8 bases match TRBD1. CDR1 is SGHRS and CDR2 is YFSETQ in the germline V gene. The CDR3 has 15 residues. The V gene end was trimmed by 5 bases and the J gene end by 3 bases; junction bases not matched to a gene: 10. CDR3 coding DNA: TGCGCCAGCAGAATCAAGTGGGACAGGAACTACGAGCAGTACTTC. Protein: CASRIKWDRNYEQYF.

The V call is TRBV18, the J call TRBJ2-7; unclear D gene. V was clipped by 3 bases and J by 5 bases, with 8 bases between them. CDR3 length equals 12 residues. Germline loops: CDR1 KGHSH, CDR2 LQKENI. CDR3 sequence reads: CASSPGPNEQYF. DNA for the CDR3: TGTGCCAGCTCACCGGGCCCGAACGAGCAGTACTTC.

This sequence joins TRBV2 and TRBJ1-5; 9 positions match TRBD1. The CDR3 totals 15 residues. From germline, CDR1 is SNHLY and CDR2 FYNNEI. V lost 7 bases to trimming and J lost 0 bases; unmatched junction nucleotides: 4. The CDR3 is CASILGQGSNQPQHF. The CDR3 nucleotides read TGTGCCAGCATCCTGGGACAGGGTAGCAATCAGCCCCAGCATTTT.

J is TRBJ2-7 and V is TRBV19; TRBD2 matches 7 bases. The germline V gene encodes CDR1 LNHDA and CDR2 SQIVND (reference sequence). CDR3 length: 14 residues. After removal of 4 bases from V and 3 bases from J, the junction contained 6 bases not matched to a gene. CDR3 sequence reads: CASSTVWGGYEQYF. Here the CDR3 DNA reads TGTGCCAGTAGTACCGTTTGGGGGGGCTACGAGCAGTACTTC. Full variable domain (remainder filled in from reference TRBV19 and TRBJ2-7): DGGITQSPKYLFRKEGQNVTLSCEQNLNHDAMYWYRQDPGQGLRLIYYSQIVNDFQKGDIAEGYSVSREKKESFPLTVTSAQKNPTAFYLCASSTVWGGYEQYFGPGTRLTVT.

This clone has just a few counts. The CDR3 coding sequence is TGTGCCAGCAAACCCGTGCAGGGGGAGACCCAGTACTTC. Protein sequence: CASKPVQGETQYF. The J gene is TRBJ2-5, the V gene TRBV5-6; D is perhaps TRBD1 (6 bases). V lost 6 bases to trimming and J lost 5 bases, with 14 bases between them. The CDR3 extends over 13 amino acids. Per germline, CDR1 SGHDT and CDR2 YYEEEE.

The chain employs TRBV11-2 and TRBJ2-7; 9 bases match TRBD1. CDR1 and CDR2 from the germline V gene are SGHAT and FQNNGV. V lost 4 bases and J lost 6; bases outside the gene matches: 13. This CDR3 contains 16 residues. The CDR3 region has the DNA TGTGCCAGCAGCTCCCCCCGACAGGGGGTTAGGACCGAGCAGTACTTC. Protein product: CASSSPRQGVRTEQYF.

The chain links TRBV7-8 to TRBJ2-3; 14 positions match TRBD2. The CDR3 sequence is 16 residues long. V shed 5 bases, J shed 1 base, and the junction held 2 bases outside the gene matches. CDR1 and CDR2 (germline): SGHVS, FQNEAQ. CDR3 in amino acids: CASSQTSGGGTDTQYF. As DNA, the CDR3 is TGTGCCAGCAGCCAGACTAGCGGGGGGGGCACAGATACGCAGTATTTT. Drawing the rest from reference TRBV7-8 and TRBJ2-3, the complete variable domain is GAGVSQSPRYKVAKRGQDVALRCDPISGHVSLFWYQQALGQGPEFLTYFQNEAQLDKSGLPSDRFFAERPEGSVSTLKIQRTQQEDSAVYLCASSQTSGGGTDTQYFGPGTRLTVL.

The chain employs TRBV11-2 and TRBJ2-7; 8 bases match TRBD1. The CDR3 has 16 residues. Trimming removed 5 bases from V and 1 base from J; junction bases left unmatched: 10. Germline V gives CDR1 SGHAT, CDR2 FQNNGV. The CDR3 nucleotides read TGTGCCAGCAGCATAGCCGGGACAGGTCATTCCTACGAGCAGTACTTC. Protein sequence: CASSIAGTGHSYEQYF.

V and J are TRBV7-8 and TRBJ2-2; D is unresolved. Germline loops: CDR1 SGHVS, CDR2 FQNEAQ. The CDR3 runs 15 residues. The V gene lost 5 bases and the J gene lost 3 bases, with 13 bases spanning the gap. Here the CDR3 reads CASSVGHMDTGELFF. CDR3 nucleotide sequence: TGTGCCAGCAGCGTAGGGCATATGGACACCGGGGAGCTGTTTTTT.

The chain combines TRBV27 with TRBJ1-6; 8 nucleotides agree with TRBD1. Germline assignment: CDR1 MNHEY and CDR2 SMNVEV (reference sequence). Trimming at V came to 8 bases and at J to 7 bases, leaving 16 bases not matched to a gene. The CDR3 has 17 residues. The CDR3 is CASSPQPPGGRNSPLHF. CDR3 DNA: TGTGCCAGCTCCCCCCAGCCGCCAGGGGGCCGAAATTCACCCCTCCACTTT.

CDR3 DNA: TGTGCCAGCTCACCGACGGGACTAGCGGAGAATACGCAGTATTTT. It codes for CASSPTGLAENTQYF. The V and J genes are TRBV18 and TRBJ2-3, with 11 bases lining up with TRBD2. This CDR3 has 15 residues. CDR1 is KGHSH and CDR2 is LQKENI in the germline V gene. The V and J ends lost 3 bases and 7 bases, in that order; junction bases with no gene match: 6.